These 24 T cell receptor beta chains were all obtained from the same sample, sequenced in a study of blood T cell repertoires in COVID-19. Measured with immunoSEQ multiplex PCR; TCRdb has only the in-frame clones, and not every one. Of roughly 4,600 clones listed, about 91% are singletons. Specimen: peripheral blood. These receptors all come from a man aged 70-80 years with COVID-19, enrolled during active disease.

V gene TRBV6-2 or TRBV6-3 combines with J gene TRBJ1-5; no firm D call. In germline, CDR1 is MNHEY, CDR2 SVGEGT. This CDR3 contains 13 residues. Trimming stripped 0 bases from V and 4 bases from J, with 4 bases between. The chain's CDR3 is CASSYSLNQPQHF. CDR3 DNA: TGTGCCAGCAGTTACTCCCTAAATCAGCCCCAGCATTTT.

This clone was seen a few times. The chain has TRBV27 and TRBJ1-2; possible D gene TRBD1, 5 bases. CDR1 MNHEY and CDR2 SMNVEV come from the germline V gene (reference sequence). This CDR3 spans 15 amino acids. Trimming shortened V by 3 bases and J by 3 bases, and 14 bases separated the two germline ends. The CDR3 bases are TGTGCCAGCAGTTTCAGGGCAACTAACGACTATGGCTACACCTTC. Amino acid sequence: CASSFRATNDYGYTF.

This chain uses TRBV5-6 with TRBJ2-5; D is perhaps TRBD1 (6 bases). V gave up 0 bases and J gave up 5 bases, with 17 bases separating them. The CDR3 totals 16 residues. Germline CDR1 reads SGHDT; CDR2 reads YYEEEE. The CDR3 loop is CASSLVAGDWEETQYF. DNA of the CDR3: TGTGCCAGCAGCTTGGTGGCAGGGGATTGGGAGGAGACCCAGTACTTC.

This clone showed up just a few times. The chain recombines TRBV19 with TRBJ2-3, with 8 bases lining up with TRBD1. Germline V gene data show CDR1 as LNHDA and CDR2 as SQIVND (reference sequence). The V and J ends lost 4 bases and 5 bases, in that order; junction bases with no gene match: 5. This CDR3 spans 14 amino acids. The CDR3 protein is CASSTWTGRDTQYF. The CDR3 nucleotides are TGTGCCAGTAGTACGTGGACAGGGCGAGATACGCAGTATTTT.

V and J are TRBV30 and TRBJ2-2, with 8 bases identical to TRBD1. CDR1 is GTSNPN, CDR2 SVGIG, per germline (reference sequence). The CDR3 spans 14 residues. V was pared by 4 bases and J by 1 base, with 2 bases of the junction left unmatched. CDR3 DNA: TGTGCCTGGACGGACAGGGTGAACACCGGGGAGCTGTTTTTT. This sequence encodes CAWTDRVNTGELFF.

This clone appeared a few times. This sequence joins TRBV5-1 and TRBJ2-2, with D perhaps matching TRBD1 (5 bases). This CDR3 is built from 15 residues. V was trimmed by 4 bases and J by 4 bases, leaving 14 bases between them. The germline gives CDR1 SGHRS, CDR2 YFSETQ. CDR3 amino acids: CASSPRGQVTGELFF. For the CDR3, the DNA is TGCGCCAGCAGCCCCAGAGGACAAGTCACCGGGGAGCTGTTTTTT.

The chain combines TRBV5-5 with TRBJ1-6; D perhaps matches TRBD1 (5 bases). V was trimmed by 0 bases and J by 10 bases, leaving 14 bases between them. This CDR3 spans 15 amino acids. Germline V gene data show CDR1 as SGHKS and CDR2 as YYEKEE (reference sequence). CDR3 amino acids: CASSLENRMASPLHF. The CDR3, as DNA: TGTGCCAGCAGCTTGGAGAACAGGATGGCCTCACCCCTCCACTTT.

The rearrangement links TRBV15 to TRBJ1-1; 10 bases line up with TRBD1. Germline V gene sequence: CDR1 LNHNV, CDR2 YYDKDF (reference sequence). This CDR3 is 17 amino acids long. V trimming: 0 bases; J trimming: 0 bases; junction bases outside the gene matches: 4. The CDR3 region has the DNA TGTGCCACCAGCAGAGATGCGACAGGGGGCATGAACACTGAAGCTTTCTTT. This gives the protein CATSRDATGGMNTEAFF.

The chain combines TRBV12-3 or TRBV12-4 with TRBJ2-4; D is ambiguous. The CDR3 spans 12 residues. V was clipped by 6 bases and J by 6 bases, with 9 bases between them. CDR3 sequence reads: CASSTDRNIQYF. In DNA form, the CDR3 reads TGTGCCAGCAGCACAGATCGAAACATTCAGTACTTC.

The chain combines TRBV14 with TRBJ2-7; maybe TRBD2 (6 bases). Trimming cost V 2 bases and J 0 bases, with 14 bases left between them. Germline-derived CDR1 and CDR2 are SGHDN and FVKESK. This CDR3 contains 16 residues. The CDR3 here is CASSQPMGRGSYEQYF. CDR3 DNA sequence: TGTGCCAGCAGCCAACCAATGGGGCGGGGCTCCTACGAGCAGTACTTC.

This rearrangement joins TRBV4-2 to TRBJ2-2; tentatively, D is TRBD1 (7 bases). This CDR3 contains 17 residues. The germline CDR1 and CDR2 sequences are LGHNA and YNFKEQ. Trimming shortened V by 5 bases and J by 5 bases, and 21 bases separated the two germline ends. CDR3 bases: TGTGCCAGCAGCACGAGAGGGGGGCAGGGGGAGACCGGGGAGCTGTTTTTT. This encodes CASSTRGGQGETGELFF.

This rearrangement joins TRBV6-5 to TRBJ1-2; TRBD1 agrees at 7 bases. With 1 base clipped from V and 5 bases from J, the junction kept 10 bases outside the gene matches. CDR3 length: 16 amino acids. Germline CDR1 is MNHEY and CDR2 is SVGAGI. CDR3 DNA sequence: TGTGCCAGCAGTTACTGGACAGGCCAAGGGGGGTATGGCTACACCTTC. It codes for CASSYWTGQGGYGYTF.

This sequence joins TRBV4-2 and TRBJ1-1; TRBD1 might be the D (6 bases). Germline V gene sequence: CDR1 LGHNA, CDR2 YNFKEQ. The CDR3 is 13 amino acids. V was clipped by 3 bases and J by 3 bases, with 8 bases between them. CDR3 residues: CASSQGHYTEAFF. CDR3 nucleotide sequence: TGTGCCAGCAGCCAGGGACACTACACTGAAGCTTTCTTT.

The V call is TRBV4-2, the J call TRBJ2-1, with TRBD2 as a possible D gene (6 bases). CDR1 LGHNA and CDR2 YNFKEQ come from the germline V gene. The CDR3 contains 15 residues. V dropped 0 bases and J dropped 6 bases, with 12 bases sitting between them. The CDR3 here is CASSQESGPGNEQFF. Written as DNA, the CDR3 is TGTGCCAGCAGCCAAGAAAGCGGGCCCGGCAATGAGCAGTTCTTC.

The chain combines TRBV30 with TRBJ1-1, with D hard to call. The CDR3 length is 10 residues. Trimming took off 5 bases at V and 7 bases at J, with 8 bases between the two ends. CDR1 and CDR2 (germline): GTSNPN, SVGIG (reference sequence). DNA of the CDR3: TGTGCCTGGCCGGGGAGTGAAGCTTTCTTT. It yields the protein CAWPGSEAFF.

This chain joins TRBV5-1 and TRBJ2-5, with 15 bases lining up with TRBD2. The junction had 7 bases not matched to a gene; V was cut back by 4 bases and J by 6 bases. Germline CDR1 is SGHRS and CDR2 is YFSETQ. The CDR3 consists of 16 residues. The CDR3 coding sequence is TGCGCCAGCAGCGGCGGGACTAGCGGGGGGAAACAGACCCAGTACTTC. Translating it yields CASSGGTSGGKQTQYF.

The gene calls are TRBV2 and TRBJ2-7; TRBD2 matches at 14 bases. The V and J ends lost 6 bases and 0 bases, in that order; junction bases with no gene match: 1. Germline lookup yields CDR1 SNHLY and CDR2 FYNNEI. The length of the CDR3 is 15 residues. The CDR3 sequence is CASRGTSGSSYEQYF. In DNA, the CDR3 is TGTGCCAGCAGAGGGACTAGCGGGAGCTCCTACGAGCAGTACTTC.

The J gene is TRBJ2-5, the V gene TRBV5-8; TRBD2 might be the D (6 bases). The length of the CDR3 is 17 residues. The V and J ends lost 1 base and 2 bases respectively, with 18 bases between them. The germline CDR1 and CDR2 sequences are SGHTS and YDEGEE. The CDR3 region is CASSLMKGRTLQETQYF. CDR3 sequence (DNA): TGTGCCAGCAGCTTGATGAAGGGGAGGACCTTACAAGAGACCCAGTACTTC.

The chain joins TRBV27 to TRBJ1-5; D is possibly TRBD1 (5 bases). V was clipped by 3 bases and J by 0 bases, with 9 bases between them. The CDR3 has 15 residues. The V gene's germline CDR1 is MNHEY and CDR2 SMNVEV (reference sequence). The DNA for the CDR3 is TGTGCCAGCAGTTTCCAGGGTTATAGCAATCAGCCCCAGCATTTT. Protein sequence: CASSFQGYSNQPQHF.

The chain couples TRBV18 to TRBJ1-3, with D possibly being TRBD1 (5 bases). Germline CDR1 KGHSH, CDR2 LQKENI. The CDR3 sequence is 15 residues long. V gave up 3 bases and J gave up 0 bases, with 9 bases separating them. CDR3: CASSPDRSSGNTIYF. In DNA, the CDR3 is TGTGCCAGCTCACCCGACAGAAGCTCTGGAAACACCATATATTTT.

To note about this clone: The germline gene is not matched at one end of the junction; a read error may be the cause. The gene calls are TRBV29-1 and TRBJ2-7, with D perhaps TRBD2 (6 bases). CDR3 length: 12 amino acids. The germline V gene encodes CDR1 SQVTM and CDR2 ANQGSEA. The CDR3 loop reads CSAEGRSYEQYF. In DNA form, the CDR3 reads TGCAGCGCTGAAGGGAGGTCCTACGAGCAGTACTTC.

The chain recombines TRBV7-2 with TRBJ1-3; 10 bases agree with TRBD1. V lost 5 bases and J lost 6; bases outside the gene matches: 4. The CDR3 runs 14 residues. Germline CDR1 SGHTA, CDR2 FQGNSA. The CDR3 loop is CASSPGTGENTIYF. DNA of the CDR3: TGTGCCAGCAGCCCAGGGACAGGGGAAAACACCATATATTTT.

This chain uses TRBV7-9 with TRBJ2-1; 9 positions match TRBD1. Germline V gene sequence: CDR1 SEHNR, CDR2 FQNEAQ (reference sequence). This CDR3 contains 15 residues. V lost 5 bases and J lost 7; bases outside the gene matches: 9. CDR3 sequence (DNA): TGTGCCAGCAGCGAAACAGGGGGCCTAACGAATGAGCAGTTCTTC. Translated: CASSETGGLTNEQFF.

The genes are TRBV20-1 and TRBJ2-5, with D possibly matching TRBD2 (6 bases). CDR3 length equals 14 residues. The V end was cut by 3 bases, the J end by 5 bases, with 16 bases between. CDR1 is DFQATT, CDR2 SNEGSKA, per germline (reference sequence). CDR3 region: CSASWSPEGETQYF. Here the CDR3 DNA reads TGCAGTGCTAGTTGGAGCCCGGAGGGGGAGACCCAGTACTTC.